At least ten counts were recorded for the clone carrying this T cell receptor beta chain. Antigen specificity is unknown. Via MiXCR, TCRdb re-called the 5' RACE reads, giving one row per CDR3 protein. The sample has approximately 260,000 distinct CDR3 sequences; over 8.5% are singletons. This sample was included in a study of CD8 T cells in ankylosing spondylitis. Germline CDR1 is SGHTA and CDR2 is FQGNSA. V was pared by 2 bases and J by 1 base, with 6 bases between. This CDR3 comprises 14 residues. Study observations and caveats: In ankylosing spondylitis blood, a motif of seven to nine highly homologous TCR beta variants appeared characteristic.

The V gene is TRBV7-2, the J gene TRBJ2-4; D remains unclear. Sequenced sample: blood, either unsorted or a sorted T cell fraction (not recorded which). This TCR was recovered from a male donor with ankylosing spondylitis or in good health (not recorded which). CDR3 DNA sequence: TGTGCCAGCAGCTTATCGGGTGCCAAAAACATTCAGTACTTC. The encoded protein is CASSLSGAKNIQYF. The full variable domain, its missing parts supplied by reference TRBV7-2 and TRBJ2-4, is GAGVSQSPSNKVTEKGKDVELRCDPISGHTALYWYRQSLGQGLEFLIYFQGNSAPDKSGLPSDRFSAERTGGSVSTLTIQRTQQEDSAVYLCASSLSGAKNIQYFGAGTRLSVL.